These 20 T cell receptor beta chains originate from one sample sequenced in a study of blood T cell repertoires in COVID-19. Repertoires were generated with immunoSEQ multiplex PCR, while TCRdb's copy carries only in-frame clones and drops some. The data hold fewer than 150,000 clones, with around 87% observed a single time. Sequencing used peripheral blood. The receptor set was obtained from a woman in her 70s with acute or convalescent COVID-19.

Here the CDR3 DNA reads TGTGCCAGCAGTTCGTACAGGGAAGGCTACACCTTC. Translating gives CASSSYREGYTF. The chain has TRBV6-6 and TRBJ1-2, with a weak D call TRBD1 (6 bases). The CDR3 covers 12 residues. V gave up 4 bases and J gave up 8 bases, with 11 bases separating them. Germline V gene data show CDR1 as MNHNY and CDR2 as SVGAGI (reference sequence).

The V call is TRBV27, the J call TRBJ1-5; the match to TRBD1 covers 9 bases. Per the germline V gene, CDR1 is MNHEY and CDR2 is SMNVEV (reference sequence). V shed 6 bases and J 0 bases; nucleotides not matched to a gene: 9. The CDR3 runs to 17 residues. The CDR3 sequence is CASRRTGAVYSNQPQHF. Here the CDR3 DNA reads TGTGCCAGCAGGCGGACAGGGGCAGTATATAGCAATCAGCCCCAGCATTTT.

The chain has TRBV5-1 and TRBJ1-1; tentative D call: TRBD1 (5 bases). CDR3 length equals 15 residues. Deletions cut 0 bases from V and 1 base from J, with 10 bases between. CDR1 SGHRS and CDR2 YFSETQ come from the germline V gene. The CDR3 region is CASSLVGGANTEAFF. The CDR3 region has the DNA TGCGCCAGCAGCTTGGTTGGAGGGGCGAACACTGAAGCTTTCTTT. Full variable domain (missing parts from reference TRBV5-1 and TRBJ1-1): KAGVTQTPRYLIKTRGQQVTLSCSPISGHRSVSWYQQTPGQGLQFLFEYFSETQRNKGNFPGRFSGRQFSNSRSEMNVSTLELGDSALYLCASSLVGGANTEAFFGQGTRLTVV.

Only one count was recorded for this clone. The chain combines TRBV5-5 with TRBJ1-2; 9 bases fit TRBD1. Germline-derived CDR1 and CDR2 are SGHKS and YYEKEE (reference sequence). The CDR3 spans 15 residues. V shed 3 bases, J shed 6 bases, and the junction held 9 bases outside the gene matches. CDR3 coding DNA: TGTGCCAGCAGCTCTACAGGGGGCGTAAGCAATGGCTACACCTTC. It encodes CASSSTGGVSNGYTF.

This chain uses TRBV10-1 with TRBJ2-3, with a tentative D call TRBD2 (5 bases). V lost 4 bases, J lost 3 bases, and 8 bases lay in between. The CDR3 is made up of 13 amino acids. Germline V gene data show CDR1 as WNHNN and CDR2 as SYGVQD (reference sequence). As DNA, the CDR3 is TGCGCCAGCAGTGTAAGCGGAACAGATACGCAGTATTTT. The encoded protein is CASSVSGTDTQYF.

This chain joins TRBV4-1 and TRBJ1-1; D is undetermined. Per germline, CDR1 MGHRA and CDR2 YSYEKL. With 0 bases removed from V and 1 base from J, the gap between germline ends came to 12 bases. There are 16 residues in the CDR3. The DNA for the CDR3 is TGCGCCAGCAGCCAAGAGCGGAGGAGACAGAACACTGAAGCTTTCTTT. Encoded protein: CASSQERRRQNTEAFF.

This clone was picked up one time. CDR3 nucleotide sequence: TGTGCCTGGAGTCCGGGACAGGGGGGGGAGACCCAGTACTTC. Residues: CAWSPGQGGETQYF. This sequence joins TRBV30 and TRBJ2-5; 11 bases agree with TRBD1. Germline V gene data show CDR1 as GTSNPN and CDR2 as SVGIG (reference sequence). This CDR3 comprises 14 residues. J gave up 5 bases and V 2 bases, and 4 bases lay outside the gene matches. The whole variable domain, filled in from reference TRBV30 and TRBJ2-5, reads SQTIHQWPATLVQPVGSPLSLECTVEGTSNPNLYWYRQAAGRGLQLLFYSVGIGQISSEVPQNLSASRPQDRQFILSSKKLLLSDSGFYLCAWSPGQGGETQYFGPGTRLLVL.

The chain couples TRBV7-9 to TRBJ1-4, with D unclear. The V gene lost 5 bases and the J gene lost 5 bases, with 12 bases spanning the gap. Germline CDR1 reads SEHNR; CDR2 reads FQNEAQ (reference sequence). The length of the CDR3 is 14 residues. The CDR3 nucleotides read TGTGCCAGCAGCGCGCGGGTCGGGAATGAAAAACTGTTTTTT. It is translated as CASSARVGNEKLFF.

Only a few counts were recorded for this clone. The CDR3 DNA is TGTGCCAGCAGTCGGGACTTATATAGCAATCAGCCCCAGCATTTT. As protein: CASSRDLYSNQPQHF. The chain has TRBV28 and TRBJ1-5; tentatively, D is TRBD1 (5 bases). The germline V gene has CDR1 MDHEN and CDR2 SYDVKM. V was trimmed by 5 bases and J by 0 bases, leaving 11 bases between them. The CDR3 is made up of 15 amino acids. The whole variable domain, filled in from reference TRBV28 and TRBJ1-5, reads DVKVTQSSRYLVKRTGEKVFLECVQDMDHENMFWYRQDPGLGLRLIYFSYDVKMKEKGDIPEGYSVSREKKERFSLILESASTNQTSMYLCASSRDLYSNQPQHFGDGTRLSIL.

The sample holds one count of this clone. The chain recombines TRBV28 with TRBJ2-7; 11 positions agree with TRBD2. The CDR3 covers 15 residues. The germline CDR1 and CDR2 sequences are MDHEN and SYDVKM. V gave up 1 base and J gave up 7 bases; unmatched junction bases: 6. The DNA of the CDR3 is TGTGCCAGCAGTTTATTTAGCGGGGGGGCGCGGGAGCAGTACTTC. It translates to CASSLFSGGAREQYF.

V gene TRBV9 combines with J gene TRBJ1-2; TRBD1 matches 8 bases. Unmatched junction bases numbered 8, after V lost 4 bases and J lost 6 bases. Looked up from germline, CDR1 is SGDLS and CDR2 is YYNGEE. The CDR3 covers 14 residues. In nucleotides, the CDR3 is TGTGCCAGCAGCCCATGGACAGGGTTTAATGGCTACACCTTC. This codes for CASSPWTGFNGYTF.

There are a few counts of this clone. V usage is TRBV3-1 (or the pseudogene TRBV3-2) and J usage is TRBJ1-1; D is uncertain. V was trimmed by 3 bases and J by 5 bases, leaving 10 bases between them. CDR1 and CDR2 (germline): LGHDT, YNNKEL (reference sequence). CDR3 length: 13 residues. The CDR3 bases are TGTGCCAGCAGCCACCTTTCTCCGACTGAAGCTTTCTTT. Protein sequence: CASSHLSPTEAFF.

V is TRBV19 and J is TRBJ2-3; 10 bases are a match to TRBD1. The CDR3 runs 13 residues. CDR1 and CDR2 from the germline V gene are LNHDA and SQIVND (reference sequence). V shed 6 bases and J 11 bases; nucleotides not matched to a gene: 8. The DNA for the CDR3 is TGTGCCAGTAGCTCGGGACAGGGGATACTGCAGTATTTT. It yields the protein CASSSGQGILQYF. Drawing the rest from reference TRBV19 and TRBJ2-3, the complete variable domain is DGGITQSPKYLFRKEGQNVTLSCEQNLNHDAMYWYRQDPGQGLRLIYYSQIVNDFQKGDIAEGYSVSREKKESFPLTVTSAQKNPTAFYLCASSSGQGILQYFGPGTRLTVL.

V gene TRBV5-1 combines with J gene TRBJ2-5; maybe TRBD1 (5 bases). Trimming removed 4 bases from V and 2 bases from J, with 12 bases in between. Germline lookup yields CDR1 SGHRS and CDR2 YFSETQ. This CDR3 has 14 residues. As DNA, the CDR3 is TGCGCCAGCAGCCGCAGACAGCCGCAAGAGACCCAGTACTTC. Its protein product is CASSRRQPQETQYF.

The chain carries TRBV7-9 and TRBJ1-6; D uncertain. Germline V gene sequence: CDR1 SEHNR, CDR2 FQNEAQ (reference sequence). This CDR3 has 13 residues. Trimming removed 4 bases from V and 8 bases from J, with 9 bases in between. This CDR3 is CASSSSLDSPLHF. The CDR3 DNA is TGTGCCAGCAGCTCAAGCCTAGATTCACCCCTCCACTTT.

This clone was observed once. The J gene is TRBJ2-3, the V gene TRBV29-1; a weak D match, TRBD2 (5 bases). V gave up 6 bases and J gave up 0 bases, with 10 bases separating them. In germline, CDR1 is SQVTM, CDR2 ANQGSEA. The CDR3 runs 13 residues. Written as DNA, the CDR3 is TGCAGCGTCGCCGGGGTTAGCACAGATACGCAGTATTTT. As protein: CSVAGVSTDTQYF.

The genes are TRBV18 and TRBJ1-1, with 7 nucleotides matching TRBD1. The CDR3 has 14 amino acids. The trim removed 4 bases at V and 3 bases at J, leaving 5 bases unmatched. Looked up from germline, CDR1 is KGHSH and CDR2 is LQKENI. The CDR3 protein is CASSLGGMDTEAFF. The CDR3 region has the DNA TGTGCCAGCTCACTAGGGGGCATGGACACTGAAGCTTTCTTT.

This clone has a single count. The chain combines TRBV19 with TRBJ1-5, with 12 bases matching TRBD1. V shed 6 bases, J shed 5 bases, and the junction held 2 bases outside the gene matches. The germline CDR1 and CDR2 sequences are LNHDA and SQIVND (reference sequence). This CDR3 contains 14 residues. This CDR3 is CASSGTGGDQPQHF. CDR3 nucleotide sequence: TGTGCCAGTAGCGGGACAGGGGGCGATCAGCCCCAGCATTTT.

The chain joins TRBV18 to TRBJ2-2; maybe TRBD1 (6 bases). The germline CDR1 and CDR2 sequences are KGHSH and LQKENI. The CDR3 loop spans 15 amino acids. V was pared by 3 bases and J by 3 bases, with 11 bases between. CDR3 protein: CASSPWTADTGELFF. The CDR3 DNA reads TGTGCCAGCTCACCGTGGACAGCGGACACCGGGGAGCTGTTTTTT. The entire variable domain, with the rest obtained from reference TRBV18 and TRBJ2-2, is as follows: NAGVMQNPRHLVRRRGQEARLRCSPMKGHSHVYWYRQLPEEGLKFMVYLQKENIIDESGMPKERFSAEFPKEGPSILRIQQVVRGDSAAYFCASSPWTADTGELFFGEGSRLTVL.

This chain uses TRBV5-4 with TRBJ1-6; 9 bases map to TRBD1. V lost 0 bases, J lost 11 bases, and 6 bases stayed unmatched. This CDR3 is 15 amino acids long. Germline V gene lookup returns CDR1 SGHNT and CDR2 YYREEE (reference sequence). The CDR3 coding sequence is TGTGCCAGCAGCTTGGGGACACAGGGGGCTACACCCCTCCACTTT. Protein: CASSLGTQGATPLHF. The full variable domain, completed using reference TRBV5-4 and TRBJ1-6, is ETGVTQSPTHLIKTRGQQVTLRCSSQSGHNTVSWYQQALGQGPQFIFQYYREEENGRGNFPPRFSGLQFPNYSSELNVNALELDDSALYLCASSLGTQGATPLHFGNGTRLTVT.